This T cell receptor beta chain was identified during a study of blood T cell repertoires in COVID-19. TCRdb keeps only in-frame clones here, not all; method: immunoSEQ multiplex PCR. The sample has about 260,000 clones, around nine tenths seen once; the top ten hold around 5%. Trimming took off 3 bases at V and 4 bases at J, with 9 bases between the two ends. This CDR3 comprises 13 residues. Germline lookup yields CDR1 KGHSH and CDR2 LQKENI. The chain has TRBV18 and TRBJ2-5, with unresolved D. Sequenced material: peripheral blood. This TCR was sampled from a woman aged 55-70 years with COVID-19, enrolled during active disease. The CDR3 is CASSPTRSETQYF. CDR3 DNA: TGTGCCAGCTCACCGACAAGGTCAGAGACCCAGTACTTC.